A selection of T cell receptor beta chains follows, all from one sample in a study of response to subunit inactivated influenza vaccine. TCRdb passed the RT-PCR reads through MiXCR, listing each CDR3 protein once. The sample holds around 580,000 distinct CDR3 sequences; approximately 15% are singletons and the top ten take 11%. This sample comprised PBMCs from blood, obtained 11 to 12 days after vaccination. Receptor source: a man aged 50-59 years who received an inactivated influenza vaccine. Both conserved end residues are part of each CDR3. The order of the fields is clone size, D gene, CDR3 length, J gene, V gene, CDR3 protein, CDR3 DNA. The D gene is left open where the match is weak. Clone size appears in some rows only: once, few, many, or a class for an expanded clone.

abundance: -
d_gene: -
len: 15
j_gene: TRBJ2-5
v_gene: TRBV28
CDR3aa: CASSLWGTVQETQYF
CDR3nt: TGTGCCAGCAGTTTATGGGGTACGGTACAAGAGACCCAGTACTTC

abundance: -
d_gene: TRBD2
len: 13
j_gene: TRBJ2-3
v_gene: TRBV20-1
CDR3aa: CSALGLRGDTQYF
CDR3nt: TGCAGTGCCTTGGGTCTGCGGGGGGATACGCAGTATTTT

abundance: many
d_gene: -
len: 15
j_gene: TRBJ2-2
v_gene: TRBV2
CDR3aa: CASTHRALSTGELFF
CDR3nt: TGTGCCAGCACCCACAGGGCTTTGTCCACCGGGGAGCTGTTTTTT

abundance: few
d_gene: -
len: 15
j_gene: TRBJ2-5
v_gene: TRBV4-1
CDR3aa: CASRRTWTAQETQYF
CDR3nt: TGCGCCAGCAGGCGCACGTGGACAGCTCAAGAGACCCAGTACTTC

abundance: few
d_gene: TRBD2
len: 17
j_gene: TRBJ2-5
v_gene: TRBV5-1
CDR3aa: CASSTGVLAGTSETQYF
CDR3nt: TGCGCCAGCAGCACTGGCGTCCTAGCGGGGACCTCGGAGACCCAGTACTTC

abundance: few
d_gene: -
len: 15
j_gene: TRBJ2-7
v_gene: TRBV5-1
CDR3aa: CASSLGNSPSYEQYF
CDR3nt: TGCGCCAGCAGCTTGGGCAACAGCCCCTCCTACGAGCAGTACTTC

abundance: -
d_gene: -
len: 15
j_gene: TRBJ2-4
v_gene: TRBV12-3/TRBV12-4
CDR3aa: CASSTLGGAKNIQYF
CDR3nt: TGTGCCAGCAGTACCCTTGGGGGGGCCAAAAACATTCAGTACTTC

abundance: -
d_gene: -
len: 14
j_gene: TRBJ1-2
v_gene: TRBV5-6
CDR3aa: CASSRRQAVYGYTF
CDR3nt: TGTGCCAGCAGCCGTCGACAGGCTGTTTATGGCTACACCTTC

abundance: once
d_gene: TRBD2
len: 16
j_gene: TRBJ2-1
v_gene: TRBV11-1
CDR3aa: CASSLRLAGGVYEQFF
CDR3nt: TGTGCCAGCAGCTTAAGGCTAGCGGGAGGTGTCTATGAGCAGTTCTTC

abundance: few
d_gene: -
len: 15
j_gene: TRBJ2-1
v_gene: TRBV4-2
CDR3aa: CASSQETGSYNEQFF
CDR3nt: TGTGCCAGCAGCCAAGAAACGGGCTCCTACAATGAGCAGTTCTTC

abundance: few
d_gene: -
len: 15
j_gene: TRBJ2-3
v_gene: TRBV6-1
CDR3aa: CASRGTASSTDTQYF
CDR3nt: TGTGCCAGCAGGGGGACTGCTTCTAGCACAGATACGCAGTATTTT

abundance: many
d_gene: -
len: 15
j_gene: TRBJ2-2
v_gene: TRBV27
CDR3aa: CASSLNGGGTGELFF
CDR3nt: TGTGCCAGCAGTTTAAACGGGGGCGGGACCGGGGAGCTGTTTTTT